The T cell receptor (beta chain) described here comes from a study of T cell changes during pregnancy in multiple sclerosis. CDR1 and CDR2 (germline): LNHDA, SQIVND (reference sequence). This CDR3 spans 19 amino acids. With 0 bases removed from V and 1 base from J, the gap between germline ends came to 20 bases. The data were produced by immunoSEQ multiplex PCR, yet TCRdb's version contains in-frame clones alone and is incomplete. Of 90,000 to 100,000 clones listed, 92% were seen once; the top ten hold about 2%. This TCR was recovered from a female donor in good health, enrolled as a control in a pregnancy study. The material was peripheral blood, obtained after pregnancy. This chain links TRBV19 with TRBJ2-3, with D possibly being TRBD1 (5 bases). Written as DNA, the CDR3 is TGTGCCAGTAGTATAGACAGGGTAAGCCCCCCATTAGGCACAGATACGCAGTATTTT. Its protein is CASSIDRVSPPLGTDTQYF.